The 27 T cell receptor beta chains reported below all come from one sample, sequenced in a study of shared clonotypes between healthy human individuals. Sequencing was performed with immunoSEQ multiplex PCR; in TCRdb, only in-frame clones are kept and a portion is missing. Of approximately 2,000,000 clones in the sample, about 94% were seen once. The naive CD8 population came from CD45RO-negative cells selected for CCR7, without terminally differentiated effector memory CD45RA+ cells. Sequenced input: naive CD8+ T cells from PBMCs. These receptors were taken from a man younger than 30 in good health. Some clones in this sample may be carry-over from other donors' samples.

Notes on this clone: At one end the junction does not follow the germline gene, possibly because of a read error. The CDR3 nucleotides read TGTGCCAGCAGTGAAGCGCCATGGTCGTCCTTC. Translating it yields CASSEAPWSSF. V usage is TRBV6-1 and J usage is TRBJ1-2; unclear D gene. From germline, CDR1 is MNHNS and CDR2 SASEGT. CDR3 length: 11 amino acids.

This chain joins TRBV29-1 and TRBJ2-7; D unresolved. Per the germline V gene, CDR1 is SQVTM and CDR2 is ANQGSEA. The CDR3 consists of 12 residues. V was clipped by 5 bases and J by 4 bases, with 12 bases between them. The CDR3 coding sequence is TGCAGCGTTCGCGGACCGAAATACGAGCAGTACTTC. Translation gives CSVRGPKYEQYF.

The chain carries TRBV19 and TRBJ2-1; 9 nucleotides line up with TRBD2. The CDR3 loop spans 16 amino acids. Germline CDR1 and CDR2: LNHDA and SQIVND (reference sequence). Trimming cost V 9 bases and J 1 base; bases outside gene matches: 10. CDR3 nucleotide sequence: TGTGCCAGCCGCGGGGCGGGAGGGCGGTCCTACAATGAGCAGTTCTTC. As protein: CASRGAGGRSYNEQFF.

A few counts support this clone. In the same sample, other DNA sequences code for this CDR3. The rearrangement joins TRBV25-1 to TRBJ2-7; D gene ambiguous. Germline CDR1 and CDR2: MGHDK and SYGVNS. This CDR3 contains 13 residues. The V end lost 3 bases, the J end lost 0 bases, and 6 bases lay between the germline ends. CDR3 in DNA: TGTGCCAGCAGTGAGGGCCTCTCCTACGAGCAGTACTTC. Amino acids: CASSEGLSYEQYF.

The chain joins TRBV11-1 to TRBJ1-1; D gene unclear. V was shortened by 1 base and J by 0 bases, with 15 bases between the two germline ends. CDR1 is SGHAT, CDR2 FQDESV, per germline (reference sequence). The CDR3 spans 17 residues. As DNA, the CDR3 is TGTGCCAGCAGCTTAGTTGACGGAGCAAAGATGAACACTGAAGCTTTCTTT. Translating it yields CASSLVDGAKMNTEAFF.

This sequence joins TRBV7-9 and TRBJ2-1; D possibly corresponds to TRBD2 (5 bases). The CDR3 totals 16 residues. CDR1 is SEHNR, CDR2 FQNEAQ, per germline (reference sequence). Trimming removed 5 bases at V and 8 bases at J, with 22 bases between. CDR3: CASSLTIGLHADEQFF. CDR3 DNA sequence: TGTGCCAGCAGCCTGACCATCGGACTCCACGCGGATGAGCAGTTCTTC. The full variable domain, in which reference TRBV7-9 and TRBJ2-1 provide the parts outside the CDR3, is DTGVSQNPRHKITKRGQNVTFRCDPISEHNRLYWYRQTLGQGPEFLTYFQNEAQLEKSRLLSDRFSAERPKGSFSTLEIQRTEQGDSAMYLCASSLTIGLHADEQFFGPGTRLTVL.

The CDR3 bases are TGTGCCAGCAGTTACGGAGCGTTCTACAATGAGCAGTTCTTC. Its translation is CASSYGAFYNEQFF. The genes are TRBV27 and TRBJ2-1; D is undetermined. The CDR3 is 14 amino acids. The V end lost 4 bases, the J end lost 3 bases, and 10 bases lay between the germline ends. Germline V gene lookup returns CDR1 MNHEY and CDR2 SMNVEV (reference sequence).

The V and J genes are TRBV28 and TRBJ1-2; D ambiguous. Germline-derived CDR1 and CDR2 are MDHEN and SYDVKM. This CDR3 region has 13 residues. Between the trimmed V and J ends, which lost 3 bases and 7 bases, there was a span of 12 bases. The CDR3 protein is CASSFSRTPGYTF. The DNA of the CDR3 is TGTGCCAGCAGTTTTTCCCGAACTCCTGGCTACACCTTC.

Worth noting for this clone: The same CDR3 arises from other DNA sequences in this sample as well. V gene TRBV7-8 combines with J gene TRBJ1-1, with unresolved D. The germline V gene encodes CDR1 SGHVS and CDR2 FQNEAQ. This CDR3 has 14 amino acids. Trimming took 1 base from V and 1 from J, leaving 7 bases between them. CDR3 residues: CASSLVEGNTEAFF. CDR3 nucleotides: TGTGCCAGCAGCTTAGTCGAGGGGAACACTGAAGCTTTCTTT. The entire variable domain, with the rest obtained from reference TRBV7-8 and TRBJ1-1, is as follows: GAGVSQSPRYKVAKRGQDVALRCDPISGHVSLFWYQQALGQGPEFLTYFQNEAQLDKSGLPSDRFFAERPEGSVSTLKIQRTQQEDSAVYLCASSLVEGNTEAFFGQGTRLTVV.

CDR3: CASRTGTGAYEQYF. CDR3 sequence (DNA): TGCGCCAGCAGAACCGGGACAGGGGCGTACGAGCAGTACTTC. J is TRBJ2-7 and V is TRBV5-1; 10 nucleotides align to TRBD1. The V gene's germline CDR1 is SGHRS and CDR2 YFSETQ. The V and J ends lost 5 bases and 4 bases, in that order; junction bases with no gene match: 6. This CDR3 has 14 amino acids.

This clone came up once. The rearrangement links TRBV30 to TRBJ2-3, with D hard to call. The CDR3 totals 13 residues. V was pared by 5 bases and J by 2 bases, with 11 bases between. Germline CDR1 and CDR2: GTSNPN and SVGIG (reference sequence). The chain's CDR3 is CAWDPIYTDTQYF. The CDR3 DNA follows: TGTGCCTGGGACCCGATTTACACAGATACGCAGTATTTT. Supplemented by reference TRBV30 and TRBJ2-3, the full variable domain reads SQTIHQWPATLVQPVGSPLSLECTVEGTSNPNLYWYRQAAGRGLQLLFYSVGIGQISSEVPQNLSASRPQDRQFILSSKKLLLSDSGFYLCAWDPIYTDTQYFGPGTRLTVL.

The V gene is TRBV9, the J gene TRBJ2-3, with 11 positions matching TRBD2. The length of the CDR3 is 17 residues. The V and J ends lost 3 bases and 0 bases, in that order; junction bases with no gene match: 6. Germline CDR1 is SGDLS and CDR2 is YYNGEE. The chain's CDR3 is CASSAATSGRSTDTQYF. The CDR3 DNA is TGTGCCAGCAGCGCGGCCACTAGCGGGAGAAGCACAGATACGCAGTATTTT.

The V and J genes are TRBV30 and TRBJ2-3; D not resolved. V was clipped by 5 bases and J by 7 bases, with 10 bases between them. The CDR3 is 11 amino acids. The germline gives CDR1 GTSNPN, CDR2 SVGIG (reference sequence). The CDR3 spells CAWQYGNTQYF. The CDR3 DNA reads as TGTGCCTGGCAATATGGGAATACGCAGTATTTT.

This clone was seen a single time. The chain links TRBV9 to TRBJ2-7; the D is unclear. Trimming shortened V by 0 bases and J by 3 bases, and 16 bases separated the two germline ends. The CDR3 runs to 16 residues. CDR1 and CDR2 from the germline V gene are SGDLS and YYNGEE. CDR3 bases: TGTGCCAGCAGCGTAGGCGAAGGGATTTTAATCTACGAGCAGTACTTC. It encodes CASSVGEGILIYEQYF.

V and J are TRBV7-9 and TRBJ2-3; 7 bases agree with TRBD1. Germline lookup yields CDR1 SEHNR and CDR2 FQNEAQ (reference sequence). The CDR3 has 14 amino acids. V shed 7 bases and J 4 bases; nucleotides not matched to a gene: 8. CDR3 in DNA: TGTGCCAGCATCCAAGACAGGGTAGCAGATACGCAGTATTTT. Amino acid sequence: CASIQDRVADTQYF.

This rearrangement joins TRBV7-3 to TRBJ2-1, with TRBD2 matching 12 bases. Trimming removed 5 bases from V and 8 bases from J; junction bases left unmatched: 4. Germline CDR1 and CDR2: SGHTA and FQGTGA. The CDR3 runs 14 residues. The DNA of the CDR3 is TGTGCCAGCAGCCTAGCGGGAGGGGCCGATGAGCAGTTCTTC. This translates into CASSLAGGADEQFF.

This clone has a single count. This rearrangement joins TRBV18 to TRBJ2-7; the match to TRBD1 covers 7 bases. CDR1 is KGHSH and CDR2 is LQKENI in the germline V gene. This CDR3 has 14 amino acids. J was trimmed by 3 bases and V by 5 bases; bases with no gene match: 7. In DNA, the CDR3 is TGTGCCAGCTCAAGCAGGGGGAGTGACTACGAGCAGTACTTC. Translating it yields CASSSRGSDYEQYF.

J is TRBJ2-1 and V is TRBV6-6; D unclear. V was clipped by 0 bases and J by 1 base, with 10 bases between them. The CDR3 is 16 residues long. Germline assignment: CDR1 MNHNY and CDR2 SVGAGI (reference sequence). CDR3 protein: CASSYSPAASYNEQFF. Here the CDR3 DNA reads TGTGCCAGCAGTTACTCGCCGGCGGCTTCCTACAATGAGCAGTTCTTC.

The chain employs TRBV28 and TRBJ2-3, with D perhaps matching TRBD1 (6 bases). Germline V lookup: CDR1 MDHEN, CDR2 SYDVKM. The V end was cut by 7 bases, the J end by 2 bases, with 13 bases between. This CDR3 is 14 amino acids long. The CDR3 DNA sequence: TGTGCCAGCAAGGGGGACATCTTCACAGATACGCAGTATTTT. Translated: CASKGDIFTDTQYF. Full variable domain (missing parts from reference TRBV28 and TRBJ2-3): DVKVTQSSRYLVKRTGEKVFLECVQDMDHENMFWYRQDPGLGLRLIYFSYDVKMKEKGDIPEGYSVSREKKERFSLILESASTNQTSMYLCASKGDIFTDTQYFGPGTRLTVL.

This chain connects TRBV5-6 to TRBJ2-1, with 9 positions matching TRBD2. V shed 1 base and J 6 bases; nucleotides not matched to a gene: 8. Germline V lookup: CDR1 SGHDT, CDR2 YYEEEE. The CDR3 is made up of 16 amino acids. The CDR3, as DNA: TGTGCCAGCAGCTTGTTAATAGCGGGAGTTCCCAATGAGCAGTTCTTC. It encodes CASSLLIAGVPNEQFF.

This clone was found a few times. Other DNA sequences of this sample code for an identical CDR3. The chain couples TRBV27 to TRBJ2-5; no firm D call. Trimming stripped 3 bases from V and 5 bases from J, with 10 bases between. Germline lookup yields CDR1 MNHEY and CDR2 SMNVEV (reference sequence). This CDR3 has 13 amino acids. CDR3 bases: TGTGCCAGCAGTTTCGGAGAAGGGGAGACCCAGTACTTC. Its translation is CASSFGEGETQYF.

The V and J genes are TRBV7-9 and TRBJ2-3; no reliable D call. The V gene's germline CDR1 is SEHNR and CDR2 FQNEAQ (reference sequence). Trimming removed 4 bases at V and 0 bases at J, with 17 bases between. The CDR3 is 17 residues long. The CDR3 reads CASSWSSGPTSTDTQYF. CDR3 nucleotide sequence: TGTGCCAGCAGCTGGAGTTCCGGGCCTACTAGCACAGATACGCAGTATTTT.

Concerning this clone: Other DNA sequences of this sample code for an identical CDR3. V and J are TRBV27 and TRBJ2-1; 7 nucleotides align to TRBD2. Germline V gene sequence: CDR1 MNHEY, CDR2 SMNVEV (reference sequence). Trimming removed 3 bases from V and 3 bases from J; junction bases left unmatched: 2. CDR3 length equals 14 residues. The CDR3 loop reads CASSFGGGYNEQFF. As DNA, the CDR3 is TGTGCCAGCAGTTTTGGGGGGGGCTACAATGAGCAGTTCTTC.

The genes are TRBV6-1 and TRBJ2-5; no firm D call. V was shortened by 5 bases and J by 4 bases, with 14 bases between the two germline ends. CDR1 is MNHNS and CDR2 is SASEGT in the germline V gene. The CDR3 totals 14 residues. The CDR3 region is CASSIRIRTETQYF. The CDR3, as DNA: TGTGCCAGCAGTATCCGGATTAGGACAGAGACCCAGTACTTC.

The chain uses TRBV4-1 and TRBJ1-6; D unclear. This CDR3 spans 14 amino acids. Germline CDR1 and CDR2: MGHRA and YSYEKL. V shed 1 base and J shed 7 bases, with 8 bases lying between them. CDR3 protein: CASSQGGPNSPLHF. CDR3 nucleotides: TGCGCCAGCAGCCAAGGAGGCCCGAATTCACCCCTCCACTTT.

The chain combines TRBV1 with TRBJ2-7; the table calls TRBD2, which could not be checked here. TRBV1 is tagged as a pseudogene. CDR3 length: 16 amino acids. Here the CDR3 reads CTSSQVAGGGPYEQYF. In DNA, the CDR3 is TGCACCAGCAGCCAAGTAGCGGGAGGGGGTCCTTACGAGCAGTACTTC.

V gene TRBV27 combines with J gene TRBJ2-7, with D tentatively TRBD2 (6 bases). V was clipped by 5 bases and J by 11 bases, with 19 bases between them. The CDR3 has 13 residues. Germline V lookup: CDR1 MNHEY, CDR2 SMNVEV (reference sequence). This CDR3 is CASSPPGLALKYF. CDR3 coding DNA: TGTGCCAGCAGTCCACCGGGCCTAGCGCTAAAGTACTTC.